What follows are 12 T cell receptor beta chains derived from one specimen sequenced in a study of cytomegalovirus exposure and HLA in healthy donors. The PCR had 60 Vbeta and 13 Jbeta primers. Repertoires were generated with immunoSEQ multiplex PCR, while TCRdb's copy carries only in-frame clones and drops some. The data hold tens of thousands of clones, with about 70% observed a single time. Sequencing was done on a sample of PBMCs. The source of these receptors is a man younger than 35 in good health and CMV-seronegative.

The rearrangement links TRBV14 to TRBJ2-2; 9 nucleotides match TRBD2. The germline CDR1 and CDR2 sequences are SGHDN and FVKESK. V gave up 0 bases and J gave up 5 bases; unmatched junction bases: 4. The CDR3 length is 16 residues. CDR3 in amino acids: CASSQDLAGRTGELFF. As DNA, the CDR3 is TGTGCCAGCAGCCAAGACCTAGCGGGGCGTACCGGGGAGCTGTTTTTT.

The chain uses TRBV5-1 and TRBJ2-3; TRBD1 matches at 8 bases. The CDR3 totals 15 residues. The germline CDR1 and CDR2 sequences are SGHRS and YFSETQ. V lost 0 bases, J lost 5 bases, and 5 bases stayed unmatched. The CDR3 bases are TGCGCCAGCAGCTTGGCCCCGGACAGGGTAGATACGCAGTATTTT. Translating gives CASSLAPDRVDTQYF. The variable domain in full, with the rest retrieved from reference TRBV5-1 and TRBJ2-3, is KAGVTQTPRYLIKTRGQQVTLSCSPISGHRSVSWYQQTPGQGLQFLFEYFSETQRNKGNFPGRFSGRQFSNSRSEMNVSTLELGDSALYLCASSLAPDRVDTQYFGPGTRLTVL.

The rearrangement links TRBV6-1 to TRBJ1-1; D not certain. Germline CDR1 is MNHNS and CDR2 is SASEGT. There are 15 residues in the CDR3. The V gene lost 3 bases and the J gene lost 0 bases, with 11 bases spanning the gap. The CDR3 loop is CASSDGQIMNTEAFF. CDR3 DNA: TGTGCCAGCAGTGATGGCCAGATTATGAACACTGAAGCTTTCTTT.

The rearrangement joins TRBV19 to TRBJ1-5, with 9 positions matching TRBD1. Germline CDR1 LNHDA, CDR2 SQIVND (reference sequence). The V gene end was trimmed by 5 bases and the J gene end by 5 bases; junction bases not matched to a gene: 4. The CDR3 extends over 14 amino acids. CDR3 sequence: CASSWDREDQPQHF. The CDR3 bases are TGTGCCAGTAGTTGGGACAGGGAAGATCAGCCCCAGCATTTT.

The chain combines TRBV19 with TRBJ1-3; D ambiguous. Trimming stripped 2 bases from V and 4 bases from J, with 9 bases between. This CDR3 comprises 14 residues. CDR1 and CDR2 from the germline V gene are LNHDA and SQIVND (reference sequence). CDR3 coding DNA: TGTGCCAGTAGTATAAGTGACTTCGGAAACACCATATATTTT. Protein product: CASSISDFGNTIYF.

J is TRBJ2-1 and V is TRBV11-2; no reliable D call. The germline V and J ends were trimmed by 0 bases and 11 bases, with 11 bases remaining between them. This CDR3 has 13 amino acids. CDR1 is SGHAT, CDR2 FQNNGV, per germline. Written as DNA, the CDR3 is TGTGCCAGCAGCTTAGATCGTGGGCATAAGCAGTTCTTC. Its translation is CASSLDRGHKQFF.

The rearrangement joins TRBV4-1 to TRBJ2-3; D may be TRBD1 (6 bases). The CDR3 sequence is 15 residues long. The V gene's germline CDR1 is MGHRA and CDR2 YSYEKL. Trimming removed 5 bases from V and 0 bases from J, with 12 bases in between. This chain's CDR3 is CASSYRASSTDTQYF. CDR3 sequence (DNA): TGCGCCAGCAGCTACAGGGCCTCTAGCACAGATACGCAGTATTTT.

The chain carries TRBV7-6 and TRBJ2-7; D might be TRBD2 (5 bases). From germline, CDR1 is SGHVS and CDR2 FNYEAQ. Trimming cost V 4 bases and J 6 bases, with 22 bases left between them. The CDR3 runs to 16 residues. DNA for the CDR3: TGTGCCAGCAGCTCTAACCTGTGGCAGGCGGGCGGCGAGCAGTACTTC. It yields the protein CASSSNLWQAGGEQYF. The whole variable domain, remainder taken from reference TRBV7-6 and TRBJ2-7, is GAGVSQSPRYKVTKRGQDVALRCDPISGHVSLYWYRQALGQGPEFLTYFNYEAQQDKSGLPNDRFSAERPEGSISTLTIQRTEQRDSAMYRCASSSNLWQAGGEQYFGPGTRLTVT.

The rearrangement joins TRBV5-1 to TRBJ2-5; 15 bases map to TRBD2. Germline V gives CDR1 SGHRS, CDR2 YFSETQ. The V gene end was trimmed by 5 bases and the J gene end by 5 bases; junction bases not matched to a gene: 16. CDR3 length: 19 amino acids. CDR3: CASSSGLAGGFWKGETQYF. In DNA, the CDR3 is TGCGCCAGCAGTTCTGGACTAGCGGGGGGGTTTTGGAAAGGTGAGACCCAGTACTTC.

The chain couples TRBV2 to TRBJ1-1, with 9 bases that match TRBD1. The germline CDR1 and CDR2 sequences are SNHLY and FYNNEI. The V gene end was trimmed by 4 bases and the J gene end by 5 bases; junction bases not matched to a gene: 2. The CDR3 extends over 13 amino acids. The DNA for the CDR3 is TGTGCCAGCAGTGGACAGGGGGGGACTGAAGCTTTCTTT. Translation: CASSGQGGTEAFF.

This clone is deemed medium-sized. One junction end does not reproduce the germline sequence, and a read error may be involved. The CDR3 nucleotides read TGTGCCAGCAGCCGTGATCGGGGTCGGGAGGAGGACTTC. This gives the protein CASSRDRGREEDF. The chain combines TRBV7-2 with TRBJ2-7, with 7 nucleotides matching TRBD2. The CDR3 is 13 amino acids. CDR1 and CDR2 from the germline V gene are SGHTA and FQGNSA.

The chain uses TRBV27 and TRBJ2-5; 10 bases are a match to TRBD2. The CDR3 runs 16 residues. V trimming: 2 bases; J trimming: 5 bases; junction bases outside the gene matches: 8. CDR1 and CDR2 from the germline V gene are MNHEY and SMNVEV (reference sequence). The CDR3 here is CASSLQSGGGPETQYF. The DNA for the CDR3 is TGTGCCAGCAGTTTACAGAGCGGGGGGGGTCCGGAGACCCAGTACTTC.